The 28 T cell receptor beta chains presented below share a single source sample, sequenced in a study of technical replicates of blood from a handful of donors (dated by TCRdb to 2016 to 2017). The method was the immunoSEQ multiplex PCR assay. TCRdb provides this immuneACCESS table in a form limited to in-frame rearrangements. Some clones are lacking; in checked studies, under half of them reflect an unresolved V gene, and why the rest are absent is not known. In this sample the table shows about 68,000 clones, around 97% of which occur a single time. Approximately 0.3% of the sample comes from the top ten. The sample comprised T cells isolated from PBMCs. These TCRs come from a human donor in good health.

This rearrangement joins TRBV19 to TRBJ2-7; 7 bases line up with TRBD2. The junction had 5 bases not matched to a gene; V was cut back by 3 bases and J by 6 bases. CDR3 length equals 13 residues. Per germline, CDR1 LNHDA and CDR2 SQIVND (reference sequence). The DNA for the CDR3 is TGTGCCAGTAGTATCCATACTAGCGCCGAGCAGTACTTC. This sequence encodes CASSIHTSAEQYF.

The chain has TRBV2 and TRBJ1-2, with 8 bases fitting TRBD1. In germline, CDR1 is SNHLY, CDR2 FYNNEI. V was pared by 7 bases and J by 7 bases, with 8 bases of the junction left unmatched. CDR3 length equals 13 residues. The CDR3 DNA reads TGTGCCAGCATAGCAGGGGGCGCAACTGGCTACACCTTC. This gives the protein CASIAGGATGYTF. The full variable domain, with the rest looked up from reference TRBV2 and TRBJ1-2, is EPEVTQTPSHQVTQMGQEVILRCVPISNHLYFYWYRQILGQKVEFLVSFYNNEISEKSEIFDDQFSVERPDGSNFTLKIRSTKLEDSAMYFCASIAGGATGYTFGSGTRLTVV.

The chain carries TRBV27 and TRBJ2-5; the D gene is possibly TRBD1 (6 bases). This CDR3 has 14 amino acids. V lost 0 bases and J 5 bases, leaving 10 bases between the germline ends. The V gene's germline CDR1 is MNHEY and CDR2 SMNVEV (reference sequence). CDR3 bases: TGTGCCAGCAGTTTATCACAGGGACGGGAGACCCAGTACTTC. Translating gives CASSLSQGRETQYF.

The V and J genes are TRBV27 and TRBJ2-7, with a tentative D call TRBD2 (6 bases). This CDR3 spans 14 amino acids. V shed 6 bases and J shed 3 bases, with 15 bases lying between them. Germline V gives CDR1 MNHEY, CDR2 SMNVEV (reference sequence). DNA of the CDR3: TGTGCCAGCAGGGCGGGGCCGACCTTCTACGAGCAGTACTTC. Its translation is CASRAGPTFYEQYF.

The rearrangement uses TRBV9 and TRBJ2-1; 8 bases fit TRBD2. Per germline, CDR1 SGDLS and CDR2 YYNGEE. The CDR3 extends over 15 amino acids. V was pared by 2 bases and J by 2 bases, with 3 bases of the junction left unmatched. For the CDR3, the DNA is TGTGCCAGCAGCGTCGGACTAGCCCCCTACAATGAGCAGTTCTTC. The encoded protein is CASSVGLAPYNEQFF.

The genes are TRBV6-5 and TRBJ2-7; 7 nucleotides agree with TRBD1. CDR1 and CDR2 from the germline V gene are MNHEY and SVGAGI. This CDR3 contains 16 residues. The V and J ends lost 0 bases and 2 bases, in that order; junction bases with no gene match: 7. The CDR3 sequence: CASSYSVGTEAYEQYF. The CDR3 DNA is TGTGCCAGCAGTTACTCGGTGGGGACAGAAGCCTACGAGCAGTACTTC.

The rearrangement uses TRBV7-2 and TRBJ1-2, with TRBD1 identical over 10 bases. Trimming at V came to 3 bases and at J to 4 bases, leaving 8 bases not matched to a gene. The CDR3 consists of 16 residues. The V gene's germline CDR1 is SGHTA and CDR2 FQGNSA. The CDR3, as DNA: TGTGCCAGCAGCTTCCAAGGGACAGGGGTCCTCTATGGCTACACCTTC. It is translated as CASSFQGTGVLYGYTF.

The chain employs TRBV5-1 and TRBJ2-1, with 8 bases lining up with TRBD1. CDR3 length equals 12 residues. Per germline, CDR1 SGHRS and CDR2 YFSETQ. The junction had 3 bases not matched to a gene; V was cut back by 4 bases and J by 9 bases. CDR3 protein: CASSTQGGEQFF. In nucleotides, the CDR3 is TGCGCCAGCAGCACACAGGGGGGTGAGCAGTTCTTC.

This chain joins TRBV11-3 and TRBJ1-1; D is possibly TRBD1 (6 bases). CDR3 length equals 15 residues. V was shortened by 4 bases and J by 3 bases, with 15 bases between the two germline ends. Germline loops: CDR1 SGHNT, CDR2 YENEEA. CDR3 region: CASSSNRVAYTEAFF. Here the CDR3 DNA reads TGTGCCAGCAGCTCCAACAGGGTAGCGTACACTGAAGCTTTCTTT.

The gene calls are TRBV2 and TRBJ1-2; the match to TRBD1 covers 7 bases. The CDR3 has 13 amino acids. Germline V gene data show CDR1 as SNHLY and CDR2 as FYNNEI. J gave up 2 bases and V 6 bases, and 3 bases lay outside the gene matches. The DNA of the CDR3 is TGTGCCAGCAGAGACAGGGTCAACTATGGCTACACCTTC. Translated: CASRDRVNYGYTF.

The chain is built from TRBV9 and TRBJ2-7; 7 bases match TRBD2. CDR1 and CDR2 from the germline V gene are SGDLS and YYNGEE. This CDR3 has 14 amino acids. V was pared by 2 bases and J by 3 bases, with 5 bases of the junction left unmatched. In DNA form, the CDR3 reads TGTGCCAGCAGCGTGTCCGGGACTAACTACGAGCAGTACTTC. It codes for CASSVSGTNYEQYF.

CDR3 sequence reads: CASSNRVAGTEAFF. The DNA of the CDR3 is TGTGCCAGCAGCAACAGGGTAGCCGGCACTGAAGCTTTCTTT. The chain is built from TRBV7-8 and TRBJ1-1, with D possibly TRBD1 on 6 matching bases. V was clipped by 5 bases and J by 4 bases, with 14 bases between them. This CDR3 is 14 amino acids long. CDR1 is SGHVS and CDR2 is FQNEAQ in the germline V gene.

The chain joins TRBV4-1 to TRBJ1-5, with D possibly being TRBD1 (6 bases). Germline V gene lookup returns CDR1 MGHRA and CDR2 YSYEKL. The CDR3 extends over 17 amino acids. V lost 0 bases and J 6 bases, leaving 18 bases between the germline ends. The CDR3 DNA sequence: TGCGCCAGCAGCCAAGATAGCCCAGGGGAATTTTTTCAGCCCCAGCATTTT. Amino acid sequence: CASSQDSPGEFFQPQHF.

The genes are TRBV5-1 and TRBJ2-5, with 10 bases lining up with TRBD1. The V gene end was trimmed by 4 bases and the J gene end by 5 bases; junction bases not matched to a gene: 8. The CDR3 totals 15 residues. Germline lookup yields CDR1 SGHRS and CDR2 YFSETQ. CDR3 sequence: CASSLPGQGIETQYF. The CDR3, as DNA: TGCGCCAGCAGCCTCCCGGGACAGGGGATCGAGACCCAGTACTTC.

This chain joins TRBV6-5 and TRBJ2-5; weak D call: TRBD2 (7 bases). V shed 6 bases and J shed 2 bases, with 16 bases lying between them. CDR1 MNHEY and CDR2 SVGAGI come from the germline V gene. This CDR3 is 15 amino acids long. The chain's CDR3 is CASSPLGGEQETQYF. The DNA for the CDR3 is TGTGCCAGCAGCCCTCTAGGGGGGGAACAAGAGACCCAGTACTTC.

V is TRBV5-1 and J is TRBJ1-1; D ambiguous. V was clipped by 2 bases and J by 5 bases, with 16 bases between them. Germline V gene lookup returns CDR1 SGHRS and CDR2 YFSETQ. There are 15 residues in the CDR3. The CDR3 DNA follows: TGCGCCAGCAGCTTCGAGGGTATGGGAGGGACTGAAGCTTTCTTT. This sequence encodes CASSFEGMGGTEAFF.

The rearrangement uses TRBV6-4 and TRBJ1-2; D not resolved. The CDR3 runs 14 residues. V shed 6 bases and J shed 5 bases, with 16 bases lying between them. The germline V gene encodes CDR1 MRHNA and CDR2 SNTAGT. As DNA, the CDR3 is TGTGCCAGCAGAAACGAGGCTATGGGTTATGGCTACACCTTC. It codes for CASRNEAMGYGYTF.

The V and J genes are TRBV7-2 and TRBJ1-5; D perhaps matches TRBD1 (5 bases). Germline lookup yields CDR1 SGHTA and CDR2 FQGNSA. The germline V and J ends were trimmed by 6 bases and 1 base, with 10 bases remaining between them. This CDR3 has 14 amino acids. Here the CDR3 DNA reads TGTGCCAGCAGTGCAGGGTTCAGCAATCAGCCCCAGCATTTT. It codes for CASSAGFSNQPQHF.

Only one count was recorded for this clone. J is TRBJ2-2 and V is TRBV30; 8 bases map to TRBD2. CDR1 is GTSNPN, CDR2 SVGIG, per germline (reference sequence). There are 14 residues in the CDR3. V was clipped by 5 bases and J by 6 bases; unmatched bases: 8. CDR3 sequence: CAWAPGLGSGELFF. In DNA form, the CDR3 reads TGTGCCTGGGCTCCGGGACTAGGTTCCGGGGAGCTGTTTTTT.

A single count supports this clone. This chain joins TRBV9 and TRBJ2-3; 7 bases map to TRBD2. The CDR3 loop spans 16 amino acids. The trim removed 2 bases at V and 3 bases at J, leaving 9 bases unmatched. The germline V gene encodes CDR1 SGDLS and CDR2 YYNGEE. CDR3 protein: CASSVLSSGLTDTQYF. CDR3 DNA sequence: TGTGCCAGCAGCGTGTTATCTAGCGGTTTAACAGATACGCAGTATTTT.

This clone has just one count. V gene TRBV29-1 combines with J gene TRBJ2-7; tentatively, D is TRBD1 (6 bases). This CDR3 has 13 amino acids. Germline CDR1 is SQVTM and CDR2 is ANQGSEA. V shed 6 bases and J shed 2 bases, with 14 bases lying between them. The DNA for the CDR3 is TGCAGCGTCACCGGGACAACGACCTACGAGCAGTACTTC. Its translation: CSVTGTTTYEQYF.

The J gene is TRBJ1-1, the V gene TRBV29-1; 9 bases match TRBD1. V was pared by 7 bases and J by 6 bases, with 9 bases of the junction left unmatched. Germline CDR1 reads SQVTM; CDR2 reads ANQGSEA. There are 13 residues in the CDR3. The CDR3 is CSASGTGRAEAFF. The CDR3 DNA follows: TGCAGCGCATCCGGGACAGGGCGGGCTGAAGCTTTCTTT.

The chain employs TRBV18 and TRBJ1-1; no reliable D call. V was pared by 4 bases and J by 0 bases, with 9 bases between. Germline V CDR1 and CDR2: KGHSH, LQKENI. The CDR3 runs 14 residues. The CDR3 nucleotides read TGTGCCAGCTCACGGGCGCAGGTGAACACTGAAGCTTTCTTT. Amino acids: CASSRAQVNTEAFF. Full variable domain (remainder filled in from reference TRBV18 and TRBJ1-1): NAGVMQNPRHLVRRRGQEARLRCSPMKGHSHVYWYRQLPEEGLKFMVYLQKENIIDESGMPKERFSAEFPKEGPSILRIQQVVRGDSAAYFCASSRAQVNTEAFFGQGTRLTVV.

The chain uses TRBV29-1 and TRBJ1-5; 7 nucleotides align to TRBD1. Trimming cost V 7 bases and J 4 bases; bases outside gene matches: 4. Germline V gives CDR1 SQVTM, CDR2 ANQGSEA. The length of the CDR3 is 12 residues. The CDR3 sequence is CSARDSNQPQHF. Written as DNA, the CDR3 is TGCAGCGCCAGGGACAGTAATCAGCCCCAGCATTTT. Filled out from reference TRBV29-1 and TRBJ1-5, the complete variable domain reads SAVISQKPSRDICQRGTSLTIQCQVDSQVTMMFWYRQQPGQSLTLIATANQGSEATYESGFVIDKFPISRPNLTFSTLTVSNMSPEDSSIYLCSARDSNQPQHFGDGTRLSIL.

J is TRBJ2-2 and V is TRBV2, with D tentatively TRBD1 (6 bases). V shed 11 bases and J shed 9 bases, with 19 bases lying between them. The CDR3 loop spans 13 amino acids. From germline, CDR1 is SNHLY and CDR2 FYNNEI. CDR3 sequence: CAHFKTGTRELFF. CDR3 coding DNA: TGTGCCCATTTTAAGACAGGAACCAGGGAGCTGTTTTTT. The entire variable domain, with the rest obtained from reference TRBV2 and TRBJ2-2, is as follows: EPEVTQTPSHQVTQMGQEVILRCVPISNHLYFYWYRQILGQKVEFLVSFYNNEISEKSEIFDDQFSVERPDGSNFTLKIRSTKLEDSAMYFCAHFKTGTRELFFGEGSRLTVL.

The rearrangement links TRBV4-2 to TRBJ2-7; D gene unclear. Trimming left V 0 bases short and J 3 bases short, with 9 bases between. This CDR3 has 14 amino acids. From germline, CDR1 is LGHNA and CDR2 YNFKEQ. CDR3 nucleotides: TGTGCCAGCAGCCAAGACGGGTTTGGCTACGAGCAGTACTTC. This translates into CASSQDGFGYEQYF.

The chain has TRBV6-1 and TRBJ1-5; D is unresolved. Germline assignment: CDR1 MNHNS and CDR2 SASEGT. The CDR3 is 15 residues long. Trimming pared 1 base from V and 3 bases from J, leaving 10 bases between. CDR3: CASSEGRHPNQPQHF. The CDR3 bases are TGTGCCAGCAGTGAAGGGCGACACCCCAATCAGCCCCAGCATTTT.

This chain's CDR3 is CASSSRVGYGYTF. The CDR3 DNA reads as TGTGCCAGCAGCTCCAGGGTGGGCTATGGCTACACCTTC. The chain combines TRBV13 with TRBJ1-2; D possibly corresponds to TRBD1 (5 bases). Trimming took off 4 bases at V and 4 bases at J, with 10 bases between the two ends. There are 13 residues in the CDR3. The V gene's germline CDR1 is PRHDT and CDR2 FYEKMQ (reference sequence).